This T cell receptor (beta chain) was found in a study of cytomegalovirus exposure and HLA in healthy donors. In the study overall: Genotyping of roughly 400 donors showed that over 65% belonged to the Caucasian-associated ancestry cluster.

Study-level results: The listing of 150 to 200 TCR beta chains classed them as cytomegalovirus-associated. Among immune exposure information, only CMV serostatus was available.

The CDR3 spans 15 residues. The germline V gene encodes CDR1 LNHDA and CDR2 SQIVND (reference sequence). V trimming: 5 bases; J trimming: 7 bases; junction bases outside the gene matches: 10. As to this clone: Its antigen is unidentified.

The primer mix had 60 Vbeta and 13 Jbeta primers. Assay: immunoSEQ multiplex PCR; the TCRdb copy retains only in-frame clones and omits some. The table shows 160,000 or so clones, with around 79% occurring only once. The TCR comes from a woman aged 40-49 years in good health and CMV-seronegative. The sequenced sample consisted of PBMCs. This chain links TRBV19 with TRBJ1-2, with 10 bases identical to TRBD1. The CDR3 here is CASSVSGTGVGGYTF. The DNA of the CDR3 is TGTGCCAGTAGTGTTTCCGGGACAGGGGTCGGTGGCTACACCTTC.